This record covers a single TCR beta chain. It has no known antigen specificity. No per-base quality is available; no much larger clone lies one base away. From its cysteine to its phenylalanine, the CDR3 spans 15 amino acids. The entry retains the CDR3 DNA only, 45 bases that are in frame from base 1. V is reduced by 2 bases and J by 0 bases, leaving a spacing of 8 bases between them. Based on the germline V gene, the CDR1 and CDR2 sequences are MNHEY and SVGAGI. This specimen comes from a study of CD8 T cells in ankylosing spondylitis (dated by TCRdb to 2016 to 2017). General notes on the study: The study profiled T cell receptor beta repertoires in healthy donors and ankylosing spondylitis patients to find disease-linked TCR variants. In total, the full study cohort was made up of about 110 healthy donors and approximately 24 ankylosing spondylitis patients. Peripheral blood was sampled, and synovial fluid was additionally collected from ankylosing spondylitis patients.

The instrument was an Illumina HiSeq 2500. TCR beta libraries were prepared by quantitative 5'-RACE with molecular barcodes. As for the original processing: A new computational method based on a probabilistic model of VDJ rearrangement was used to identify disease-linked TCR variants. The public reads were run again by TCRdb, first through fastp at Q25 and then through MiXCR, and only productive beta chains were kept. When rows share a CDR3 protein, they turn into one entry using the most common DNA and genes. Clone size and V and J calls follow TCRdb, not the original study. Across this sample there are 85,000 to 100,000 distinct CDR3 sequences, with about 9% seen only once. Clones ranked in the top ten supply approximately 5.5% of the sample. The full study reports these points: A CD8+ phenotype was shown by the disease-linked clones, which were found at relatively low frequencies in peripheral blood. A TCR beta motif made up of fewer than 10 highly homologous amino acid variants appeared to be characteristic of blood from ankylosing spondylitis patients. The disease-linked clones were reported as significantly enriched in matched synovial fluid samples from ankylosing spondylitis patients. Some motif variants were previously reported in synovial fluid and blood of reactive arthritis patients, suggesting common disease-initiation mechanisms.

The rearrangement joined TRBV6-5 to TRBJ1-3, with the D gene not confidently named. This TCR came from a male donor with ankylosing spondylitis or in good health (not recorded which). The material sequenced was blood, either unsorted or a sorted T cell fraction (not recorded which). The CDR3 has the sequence CASSYGGNSGNTIYF. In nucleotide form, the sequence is TGTGCCAGCAGTTACGGCGGAAACTCTGGAAACACCATATATTTT.